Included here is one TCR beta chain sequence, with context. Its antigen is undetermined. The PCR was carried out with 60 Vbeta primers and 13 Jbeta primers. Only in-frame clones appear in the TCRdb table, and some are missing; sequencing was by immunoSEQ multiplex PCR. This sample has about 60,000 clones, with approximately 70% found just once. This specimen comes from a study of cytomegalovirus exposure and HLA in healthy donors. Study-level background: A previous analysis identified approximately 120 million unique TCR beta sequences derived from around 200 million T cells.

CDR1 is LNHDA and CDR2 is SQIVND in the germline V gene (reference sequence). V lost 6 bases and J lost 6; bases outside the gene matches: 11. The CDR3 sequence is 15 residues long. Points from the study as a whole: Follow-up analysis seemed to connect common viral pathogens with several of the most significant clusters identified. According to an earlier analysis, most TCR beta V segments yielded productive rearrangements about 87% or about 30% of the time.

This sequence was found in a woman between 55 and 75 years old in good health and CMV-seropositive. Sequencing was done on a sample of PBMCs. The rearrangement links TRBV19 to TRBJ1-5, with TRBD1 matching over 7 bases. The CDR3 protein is CASRVSDREAQPQHF. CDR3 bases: TGTGCCAGTAGGGTTTCAGACAGGGAAGCTCAGCCCCAGCATTTT. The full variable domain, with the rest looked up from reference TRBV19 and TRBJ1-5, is DGGITQSPKYLFRKEGQNVTLSCEQNLNHDAMYWYRQDPGQGLRLIYYSQIVNDFQKGDIAEGYSVSREKKESFPLTVTSAQKNPTAFYLCASRVSDREAQPQHFGDGTRLSIL.